This is a list of T cell receptor beta chains from one sample in a study of T cells in Graves' hyperthyroidism and ophthalmopathy. MiXCR was run by TCRdb on the multiplex PCR reads, yielding one entry per CDR3 protein. The sample shows roughly 500,000 distinct CDR3 sequences, 35% to 50% of them seen only once. Sequenced material: peripheral blood or thyroid tissue (not recorded which). The receptors here all came from an adult woman with Graves' disease, either hyperthyroidism or ophthalmopathy (not recorded which). Both conserved end residues are part of each CDR3. Each record gives: J gene, D gene, clone size, CDR3 length, V gene, CDR3 protein, CDR3 DNA. The D gene is left open where the match is weak. Not all rows give a size; the values are once, few, many and, for expanded clones, a class.

j_call: TRBJ2-7
d_call: -
clone_size: -
cdr3_length: 12
v_call: TRBV29-1
cdr3_aa: CSVAGQTYEQYF
cdr3_nt: TGCAGCGTGGCGGGACAGACCTACGAGCAGTACTTC

j_call: TRBJ1-1
d_call: -
clone_size: -
cdr3_length: 12
v_call: TRBV7-2
cdr3_aa: CASSPQTTEAFF
cdr3_nt: TGTGCCAGCAGCCCTCAGACCACTGAAGCTTTCTTT

j_call: TRBJ2-5
d_call: TRBD2
clone_size: -
cdr3_length: 15
v_call: TRBV20-1
cdr3_aa: CSARVAGDPAETQYF
cdr3_nt: TGCAGTGCTAGAGTGGCGGGAGACCCCGCCGAGACCCAGTACTTC

j_call: TRBJ1-2
d_call: TRBD1
clone_size: -
cdr3_length: 14
v_call: TRBV2
cdr3_aa: CASSDFRGPYGYTF
cdr3_nt: TGTGCCAGCAGTGATTTCAGGGGGCCGTATGGCTACACCTTC

j_call: TRBJ1-1
d_call: -
clone_size: few
cdr3_length: 14
v_call: TRBV15
cdr3_aa: CATSLMGLNTEAFF
cdr3_nt: TGTGCCACCAGCCTGATGGGGCTTAACACTGAAGCTTTCTTT

j_call: TRBJ2-7
d_call: TRBD1
clone_size: many
cdr3_length: 13
v_call: TRBV20-1
cdr3_aa: CSPTGTDSYEQYF
cdr3_nt: TGCAGTCCCACCGGGACAGACTCCTACGAGCAGTACTTC

j_call: TRBJ1-5
d_call: -
clone_size: many
cdr3_length: 16
v_call: TRBV20-1
cdr3_aa: CSARAGRGYSNQPQHF
cdr3_nt: TGCAGTGCTAGAGCAGGGAGGGGATATAGCAATCAGCCCCAGCATTTT

j_call: TRBJ2-7
d_call: TRBD1
clone_size: many
cdr3_length: 14
v_call: TRBV5-1
cdr3_aa: CASSFITGGYEQYF
cdr3_nt: TGCGCCAGCAGCTTCATTACAGGGGGCTACGAGCAGTACTTC

j_call: TRBJ2-6
d_call: -
clone_size: -
cdr3_length: 13
v_call: TRBV12-3/TRBV12-4
cdr3_aa: CASTRSGANVLTF
cdr3_nt: TGTGCCAGCACCCGATCCGGGGCCAACGTCCTGACTTTC

j_call: TRBJ1-2
d_call: -
clone_size: -
cdr3_length: 18
v_call: TRBV4-2
cdr3_aa: CASSQEPLRLGGGHGYTF
cdr3_nt: TGTGCCAGCAGCCAAGAACCTCTAAGATTGGGGGGGGGTCATGGCTACACCTTC

j_call: TRBJ1-1
d_call: TRBD1
clone_size: many
cdr3_length: 12
v_call: TRBV29-1
cdr3_aa: CSGLTGGTEAFF
cdr3_nt: TGCAGCGGCCTAACAGGGGGGACTGAAGCTTTCTTT

j_call: TRBJ2-2
d_call: TRBD2
clone_size: few
cdr3_length: 15
v_call: TRBV4-2
cdr3_aa: CASSRAGGTTGELFF
cdr3_nt: TGTGCCAGCAGCCGAGCGGGAGGGACCACCGGGGAGCTGTTTTTT

j_call: TRBJ1-5
d_call: -
clone_size: few
cdr3_length: 13
v_call: TRBV7-3
cdr3_aa: CASSLINGQPQHF
cdr3_nt: TGTGCCAGCAGCTTAATTAACGGTCAGCCCCAGCATTTT

j_call: TRBJ2-7
d_call: TRBD1
clone_size: many
cdr3_length: 13
v_call: TRBV29-1
cdr3_aa: CSVVGTGVYEQYF
cdr3_nt: TGCAGCGTTGTAGGGACAGGGGTCTACGAGCAGTACTTC

j_call: TRBJ1-6
d_call: -
clone_size: -
cdr3_length: 14
v_call: TRBV2
cdr3_aa: CANKDSNYNSPLHF
cdr3_nt: TGTGCCAATAAGGACAGCAACTATAATTCACCCCTCCACTTT

j_call: TRBJ2-6
d_call: TRBD2
clone_size: -
cdr3_length: 16
v_call: TRBV15
cdr3_aa: CATASGRTSGANVLTF
cdr3_nt: TGTGCCACCGCCAGCGGGAGGACGTCTGGGGCCAACGTCCTGACTTTC

j_call: TRBJ1-5
d_call: -
clone_size: few
cdr3_length: 14
v_call: TRBV20-1
cdr3_aa: CSARKSGFFQPQHF
cdr3_nt: TGCAGTGCTAGGAAGTCAGGGTTTTTCCAGCCCCAGCATTTT

j_call: TRBJ2-2
d_call: -
clone_size: -
cdr3_length: 13
v_call: TRBV10-3
cdr3_aa: CAIRNRDTGELFF
cdr3_nt: TGTGCCATCAGAAACAGGGACACCGGGGAGCTGTTTTTT

j_call: TRBJ1-1
d_call: -
clone_size: -
cdr3_length: 12
v_call: TRBV20-1
cdr3_aa: CSAPPGRGEAFF
cdr3_nt: TGCAGTGCTCCCCCGGGGCGGGGTGAAGCTTTCTTT

j_call: TRBJ1-4
d_call: -
clone_size: once
cdr3_length: 15
v_call: TRBV11-2
cdr3_aa: CASSARSGSLEKLFF
cdr3_nt: TGTGCCAGCAGCGCACGGTCTGGGTCACTGGAAAAACTGTTTTTT

j_call: TRBJ2-2
d_call: -
clone_size: many
cdr3_length: 14
v_call: TRBV7-6
cdr3_aa: CASSRGQNTGELFF
cdr3_nt: TGTGCCAGCAGCCGAGGGCAAAACACCGGGGAGCTGTTTTTT

j_call: TRBJ1-3
d_call: -
clone_size: few
cdr3_length: 12
v_call: TRBV7-9
cdr3_aa: CASSPSSNTIYF
cdr3_nt: TGTGCCAGCAGTCCTAGCTCGAACACCATATATTTT